One sample yielded the 21 T cell receptor beta chains listed below, sequenced in a study of OX40 agonist ivuxolimab in advanced cancers. TCRdb's table, derived via immunoSEQ multiplex PCR, lists solely in-frame clones and lacks some. There are 15,000 to 20,000 clones in the sample; roughly four fifths occur only once, and around 24% lies in the top ten. The specimen comprised CD4+ or CD8+ T cells sorted from blood, sampled in a trial of the OX40 agonist ivuxolimab. These receptor sequences come from an adult with an advanced solid tumor such as melanoma, head and neck, liver or kidney cancer.

The V call is TRBV4-3, the J call TRBJ1-1, with D tentatively TRBD1 (5 bases). The CDR3 contains 14 residues. V was clipped by 3 bases and J by 1 base, with 9 bases between them. The V gene's germline CDR1 is LGHNA and CDR2 YSLEER. The CDR3 loop reads CASSQGGSNTEAFF. The CDR3 coding sequence is TGCGCCAGCAGCCAGGGGGGTTCGAACACTGAAGCTTTCTTT.

V gene TRBV27 combines with J gene TRBJ1-5; possibly TRBD1 for D (6 bases). The CDR3 contains 15 residues. From germline, CDR1 is MNHEY and CDR2 SMNVEV (reference sequence). The V end lost 0 bases, the J end lost 6 bases, and 12 bases lay between the germline ends. This CDR3 reads CASSLSPGAGQPQHF. In nucleotides, the CDR3 is TGTGCCAGCAGTTTATCGCCAGGGGCAGGTCAGCCCCAGCATTTT.

The chain recombines TRBV10-1 with TRBJ2-2; 10 bases are a match to TRBD2. V gave up 4 bases and J gave up 4 bases; unmatched junction bases: 6. CDR1 and CDR2 (germline): WNHNN, SYGVQD (reference sequence). The CDR3 has 16 residues. Here the CDR3 reads CASSGPSGSATGELFF. CDR3 nucleotides: TGCGCCAGCAGTGGCCCTAGCGGGAGTGCCACCGGGGAGCTGTTTTTT.

This clone was observed a few times. The chain is built from TRBV7-9 and TRBJ2-7; D not certain. V shed 5 bases and J shed 6 bases, with 8 bases lying between them. CDR3 size: 11 residues. Germline CDR1 reads SEHNR; CDR2 reads FQNEAQ (reference sequence). CDR3: CASSLLREQYF. In nucleotides, the CDR3 is TGTGCCAGCAGCCTCCTCCGCGAGCAGTACTTC.

This chain joins TRBV11-2 and TRBJ2-2; D may correspond to TRBD1 or TRBD2 (6 bases each). CDR3 length equals 15 residues. In germline, CDR1 is SGHAT, CDR2 FQNNGV. The V and J ends lost 2 bases and 5 bases respectively, with 12 bases between them. The CDR3 coding sequence is TGTGCCAGCAGCTTAATGGGGGCGGGGACCGGGGAGCTGTTTTTT. Protein product: CASSLMGAGTGELFF.

The table lists this clone with a few counts. The chain joins TRBV5-5 to TRBJ2-7, with 8 positions matching TRBD2. The CDR3 totals 13 residues. Germline V gives CDR1 SGHKS, CDR2 YYEKEE (reference sequence). J was trimmed by 6 bases and V by 5 bases; bases with no gene match: 7. The CDR3 nucleotides are TGTGCCAGCAGAATCGGGACTAGAGGCGAGCAGTACTTC. This sequence encodes CASRIGTRGEQYF.

This chain uses TRBV14 with TRBJ2-3; 12 bases match TRBD2. CDR3 size: 19 residues. In germline, CDR1 is SGHDN, CDR2 FVKESK. The trim removed 1 base at V and 0 bases at J, leaving 8 bases unmatched. CDR3 residues: CASSQGWRTSGVSTDTQYF. The CDR3 DNA is TGTGCCAGCAGCCAAGGATGGAGGACTAGCGGGGTTAGCACAGATACGCAGTATTTT.

V and J are TRBV4-1 and TRBJ2-7; D unclear. Germline V gene sequence: CDR1 MGHRA, CDR2 YSYEKL. V gave up 0 bases and J gave up 0 bases, with 9 bases separating them. The CDR3 totals 15 residues. CDR3 sequence (DNA): TGCGCCAGCAGCCAAGATCAGGCGAGCTCCTACGAGCAGTACTTC. Translating gives CASSQDQASSYEQYF.

V and J are TRBV21-1 and TRBJ2-7. TRBV21-1 is described as a pseudogene. The CDR3 has 20 amino acids. For the CDR3, the DNA is TGTGCCAGCGGAACGCTATTGTACATCCCATCCGGACGTCCCTCCTACGAGCAGTACTTC. It is translated as CASGTLLYIPSGRPSYEQYF.

CDR3 loop: CASSFLDRDRGDLNYGYTF. The CDR3 DNA reads TGTGCCAGCAGCTTCCTCGACCGGGACAGGGGGGACCTTAACTATGGCTACACCTTC. The V gene is TRBV5-4, the J gene TRBJ1-2, with 11 positions matching TRBD1. Germline V gene data show CDR1 as SGHNT and CDR2 as YYREEE (reference sequence). This CDR3 spans 19 amino acids. V lost 2 bases, J lost 1 base, and 13 bases stayed unmatched.

This chain connects TRBV19 to TRBJ2-1; no definite D call. V gave up 2 bases and J gave up 5 bases, with 13 bases separating them. Germline V CDR1 and CDR2: LNHDA, SQIVND (reference sequence). This CDR3 is 15 amino acids long. CDR3 loop: CASSISPRTNNEQFF. CDR3 bases: TGTGCCAGTAGTATAAGCCCGCGGACCAACAATGAGCAGTTCTTC.

The CDR3 is CASIPGTLKMGEQFF. In DNA, the CDR3 is TGTGCCAGCATCCCCGGGACTCTGAAGATGGGCGAGCAGTTCTTC. The chain is built from TRBV7-2 and TRBJ2-1; D possibly corresponds to TRBD2 (6 bases). V lost 7 bases, J lost 10 bases, and 23 bases lay in between. Germline V gene sequence: CDR1 SGHTA, CDR2 FQGNSA. The CDR3 spans 15 residues.

The rearrangement joins TRBV21-1 to TRBJ2-7. TRBV21-1 is designated a pseudogene. The CDR3 has 14 residues. The CDR3 nucleotides read TGTGCCAGCAGCAAAGGGACGGAGACCTACGAGCAGTACTTC. This gives the protein CASSKGTETYEQYF.

The CDR3 bases are TGTGCCAGCAAGTCTAGCGGGGGAGATATCAATGAGCAGTTCTTC. Its translation is CASKSSGGDINEQFF. The genes are TRBV6-5 and TRBJ2-1; 10 bases match TRBD2. Looked up from germline, CDR1 is MNHEY and CDR2 is SVGAGI. V dropped 7 bases and J dropped 6; count of bases not matched to a gene: 9. The CDR3 has 15 residues.

The chain employs TRBV5-1 and TRBJ2-1; 10 nucleotides match TRBD2. The CDR3 runs 17 residues. Germline V lookup: CDR1 SGHRS, CDR2 YFSETQ. V was clipped by 3 bases and J by 3 bases; unmatched bases: 9. In DNA, the CDR3 is TGCGCCAGCAGCTGGGCCGAGCGGGAGGGCATCTACAATGAGCAGTTCTTC. Encoded protein: CASSWAEREGIYNEQFF.

The V gene is TRBV5-1, the J gene TRBJ1-1; 10 bases map to TRBD1. Looked up from germline, CDR1 is SGHRS and CDR2 is YFSETQ. CDR3 size: 19 residues. Unmatched junction bases numbered 15, after V lost 4 bases and J lost 0 bases. CDR3 coding DNA: TGCGCCAGCAGCCCGGGACAGGGGCGGAGGACTCACATGAACACTGAAGCTTTCTTT. Residues: CASSPGQGRRTHMNTEAFF. The full variable domain, completed using reference TRBV5-1 and TRBJ1-1, is KAGVTQTPRYLIKTRGQQVTLSCSPISGHRSVSWYQQTPGQGLQFLFEYFSETQRNKGNFPGRFSGRQFSNSRSEMNVSTLELGDSALYLCASSPGQGRRTHMNTEAFFGQGTRLTVV.

The chain uses TRBV7-9 and TRBJ2-1, with D tentatively TRBD1 or TRBD2 (5 bases each). The CDR3 covers 12 residues. Germline V gene data show CDR1 as SEHNR and CDR2 as FQNEAQ (reference sequence). The ends were cut back, 6 bases at V and 10 bases at J, with 13 bases in the middle. DNA for the CDR3: TGTGCCAGCAGTGGGACCCATCCCGAGCAGTTCTTC. Amino acid sequence: CASSGTHPEQFF. The full variable domain, rest sourced from reference TRBV7-9 and TRBJ2-1, is DTGVSQNPRHKITKRGQNVTFRCDPISEHNRLYWYRQTLGQGPEFLTYFQNEAQLEKSRLLSDRFSAERPKGSFSTLEIQRTEQGDSAMYLCASSGTHPEQFFGPGTRLTVL.

This rearrangement joins TRBV4-1 to TRBJ2-1; TRBD2 agrees at 7 bases. V was clipped by 4 bases and J by 4 bases; unmatched bases: 10. There are 16 residues in the CDR3. CDR1 MGHRA and CDR2 YSYEKL come from the germline V gene. CDR3 sequence (DNA): TGCGCCAGCAGCCGAGAGGGACTAAATTTATACAATGAGCAGTTCTTC. Translation: CASSREGLNLYNEQFF.

V and J are TRBV27 and TRBJ2-5; no reliable D call. The CDR3 length is 15 residues. The germline V gene has CDR1 MNHEY and CDR2 SMNVEV (reference sequence). Trimming removed 0 bases at V and 6 bases at J, with 14 bases between. CDR3 amino acids: CASSLSAVGRQTQYF. The DNA of the CDR3 is TGTGCCAGCAGTTTATCTGCTGTTGGTCGTCAGACCCAGTACTTC.

The genes are TRBV7-9 and TRBJ2-7, with 10 bases fitting TRBD2. V was pared by 5 bases and J by 2 bases, with 6 bases of the junction left unmatched. Germline V gene sequence: CDR1 SEHNR, CDR2 FQNEAQ (reference sequence). CDR3 length: 15 amino acids. The CDR3 protein is CASSDGTSVTYEQYF. The CDR3 DNA is TGTGCCAGCAGCGACGGGACTAGCGTTACCTACGAGCAGTACTTC.

The table lists this clone with a count of one. The chain employs TRBV7-8 and TRBJ2-7; the D is unclear. This CDR3 contains 14 residues. V lost 2 bases and J lost 1, with 9 bases in between. Germline lookup yields CDR1 SGHVS and CDR2 FQNEAQ. In DNA, the CDR3 is TGTGCCAGCAGCTTATCACAAACATCCTACGAGCAGTACTTC. Translating gives CASSLSQTSYEQYF.